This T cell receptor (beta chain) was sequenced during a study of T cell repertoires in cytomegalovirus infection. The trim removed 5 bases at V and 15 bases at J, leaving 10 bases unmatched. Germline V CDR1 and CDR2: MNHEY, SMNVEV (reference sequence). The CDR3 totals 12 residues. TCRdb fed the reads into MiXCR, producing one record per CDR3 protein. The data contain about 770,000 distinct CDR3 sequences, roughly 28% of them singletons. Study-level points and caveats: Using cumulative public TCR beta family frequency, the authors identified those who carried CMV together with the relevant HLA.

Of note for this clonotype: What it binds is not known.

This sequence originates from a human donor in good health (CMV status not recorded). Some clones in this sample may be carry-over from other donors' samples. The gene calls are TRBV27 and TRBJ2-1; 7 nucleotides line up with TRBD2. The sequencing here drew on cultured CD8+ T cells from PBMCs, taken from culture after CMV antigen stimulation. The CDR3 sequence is CASSENRGVWFF. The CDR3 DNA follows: TGTGCCAGCAGTGAGAACCGGGGGGTATGGTTCTTC.